The 10 T cell receptor beta chains in this list originate from one sample, sequenced in a study of cytomegalovirus exposure and HLA in healthy donors. Both 60 Vbeta primers and 13 Jbeta primers went into the PCR. Clones were sequenced by immunoSEQ multiplex PCR, and TCRdb holds only the in-frame ones, with some missing. In the table there are about 110,000 clones, about four fifths of which are singletons. The sample was PBMCs. These receptors all come from a man aged 25 to 40 in good health and CMV-seropositive.

V and J are TRBV7-3 and TRBJ2-3; tentative D call: TRBD1 (6 bases). CDR1 and CDR2 (germline): SGHTA, FQGTGA. The V end was cut by 1 base, the J end by 4 bases, with 9 bases between. The CDR3 totals 14 residues. This CDR3 reads CASSLNQGPDTQYF. The DNA of the CDR3 is TGTGCCAGCAGCTTAAATCAGGGGCCAGATACGCAGTATTTT.

The V and J genes are TRBV6-5 and TRBJ1-4; D gene unclear. This CDR3 has 15 amino acids. Germline V gives CDR1 MNHEY, CDR2 SVGAGI. V was cut by 5 bases and J by 4 bases, with 14 bases left in between. The chain's CDR3 is CASSLVHTRNEKLFF. CDR3 in DNA: TGTGCCAGCAGTCTCGTTCACACCCGTAATGAAAAACTGTTTTTT.

The V and J genes are TRBV4-2 and TRBJ2-7, with TRBD1 identical over 9 bases. V shed 0 bases and J 2 bases; nucleotides not matched to a gene: 8. CDR1 and CDR2 from the germline V gene are LGHNA and YNFKEQ. This CDR3 has 17 amino acids. The CDR3 loop reads CASSQDPRTGEPYEQYF. The CDR3 DNA sequence: TGTGCCAGCAGCCAAGACCCCCGGACAGGGGAACCCTACGAGCAGTACTTC.

The V call is TRBV9, the J call TRBJ1-6; tentative D call: TRBD1 (5 bases). Germline assignment: CDR1 SGDLS and CDR2 YYNGEE. Trimming cost V 2 bases and J 6 bases, with 12 bases left between them. The CDR3 is 15 residues long. CDR3 DNA: TGTGCCAGCAGCGTGGCAGGAGGGGTTAATTCACCCCTCCACTTT. Protein sequence: CASSVAGGVNSPLHF.

This chain connects TRBV5-1 to TRBJ2-1; 8 nucleotides line up with TRBD1. With V trimmed by 4 bases and J by 0 bases, 3 bases remained unmatched. The germline CDR1 and CDR2 sequences are SGHRS and YFSETQ. The length of the CDR3 is 15 residues. Here the CDR3 DNA reads TGCGCCAGCAGCACCGACAGGGGCTCCTACAATGAGCAGTTCTTC. The encoded protein is CASSTDRGSYNEQFF.

This clone came up a few times. J is TRBJ2-2 and V is TRBV10-1; possible D gene TRBD2, 5 bases. The germline V and J ends were trimmed by 0 bases and 7 bases, with 9 bases remaining between them. The CDR3 loop spans 14 amino acids. The germline V gene has CDR1 WNHNN and CDR2 SYGVQD (reference sequence). Here the CDR3 DNA reads TGCGCCAGCAGTGAGTCCGGGAAGGTCGGGGAGCTGTTTTTT. This codes for CASSESGKVGELFF.

J is TRBJ1-5 and V is TRBV10-3; 7 bases line up with TRBD1. Germline V gene data show CDR1 as ENHRY and CDR2 as SYGVKD. This CDR3 region has 16 residues. The V and J ends lost 11 bases and 0 bases, in that order; junction bases with no gene match: 13. This chain's CDR3 is CASSGGLGTSNQPQHF. CDR3 DNA sequence: TGTGCCTCCTCAGGGGGGTTGGGGACTAGCAATCAGCCCCAGCATTTT.

J is TRBJ2-7 and V is TRBV30, with no clear D. There are 12 residues in the CDR3. V gave up 3 bases and J gave up 7 bases, with 13 bases separating them. Germline assignment: CDR1 GTSNPN and CDR2 SVGIG (reference sequence). The CDR3 DNA sequence: TGTGCCTGGAGGCCGACTTCTGGGGAGCAGTACTTC. Protein product: CAWRPTSGEQYF.

In the case of this clone: At one end, the junction sequence differs from germline, possibly due to a read error. The chain combines TRBV5-4 with TRBJ1-4; the match to TRBD1 covers 8 bases. CDR3 length: 15 amino acids. Germline assignment: CDR1 SGHNT and CDR2 YYREEE (reference sequence). For the CDR3, the DNA is TGTGCCGGCAGCGTGTCCGGGACAGGAGATGAAAAACTGTTTTTT. The encoded protein is CAGSVSGTGDEKLFF.

The CDR3 sequence is CASGRGLVNTEAFF. Written as DNA, the CDR3 is TGTGCCAGCGGCAGGGGGCTGGTAAACACTGAAGCTTTCTTT. The chain carries TRBV9 and TRBJ1-1; 8 bases are shared with TRBD1. CDR1 SGDLS and CDR2 YYNGEE come from the germline V gene. The CDR3 has 14 residues. With V trimmed by 7 bases and J by 2 bases, 7 bases remained unmatched. Based on the CDR3 plus reference TRBV9 and TRBJ1-1, the full variable domain is DSGVTQTPKHLITATGQRVTLRCSPRSGDLSVYWYQQSLDQGLQFLIQYYNGEERAKGNILERFSAQQFPDLHSELNLSSLELGDSALYFCASGRGLVNTEAFFGQGTRLTVV.